These 14 T cell receptor beta chains were all obtained from the same sample, sequenced in a study of neurological immune-mediated disorders (dated by TCRdb to between 2018 and 2020). The time point label, as the study defines it: longitudinal time-point 3. The library was prepared using 5' RACE. TCRdb shows the sequencer as Illumina HiSeq 2500. The raw public data were reprocessed by TCRdb itself: fastp quality trimming at Q25, MiXCR clonotype calling, in-frame beta chains only. A single entry per CDR3 protein holds the most common genes and DNA from its merged rows. This sample is represented by some 80,000 distinct CDR3 sequences; about 4% of them were singletons. Of the sample, more than 5% falls within the top ten clones. Sequencing was carried out using PBMCs. Receptor source: an older woman with multiple sclerosis.

This clonotype was seen ten or more times. The chain has TRBV5-1 and TRBJ2-7, with TRBD2 matching 11 bases. In germline, CDR1 is SGHRS, CDR2 YFSETQ. V lost 0 bases, J lost 2 bases, and 4 bases stayed unmatched. The CDR3 is 16 residues long. CDR3 amino acids: CASSLVLAGGPYEQYF. CDR3 bases: TGCGCCAGCAGCTTGGTCCTAGCGGGGGGCCCCTACGAGCAGTACTTC.

This clonotype was found many times. The chain has TRBV2 and TRBJ1-6; no clear D. The CDR3 consists of 14 residues. Germline loops: CDR1 SNHLY, CDR2 FYNNEI. Trimming removed 6 bases from V and 4 bases from J, with 10 bases in between. The CDR3, as DNA: TGTGCCAGCAGCAGAAAAACGTATAATTCACCCCTCCACTTT. It encodes CASSRKTYNSPLHF.

This clonotype was counted many times. The genes are TRBV20-1 and TRBJ1-1, with a tentative D call TRBD1 (5 bases). From germline, CDR1 is DFQATT and CDR2 SNEGSKA (reference sequence). Trimming removed 3 bases at V and 6 bases at J, with 20 bases between. The CDR3 length is 15 residues. CDR3 sequence (DNA): TGCAGTGCTAGGTCTCGGGTCAGGTTGGGGGCTGAAGCTTTCTTT. Translated: CSARSRVRLGAEAFF.

This clonotype has a count of ten or more. The rearrangement joins TRBV29-1 to TRBJ1-3, with 8 positions matching TRBD1. Germline V CDR1 and CDR2: SQVTM, ANQGSEA. The CDR3 runs 13 residues. The V segment lost 7 bases and the J segment 8 bases; nucleotides outside the gene matches: 10. CDR3 in DNA: TGCAGCGCCGAACCACAGGGGGAGCACACCATATATTTT. It yields the protein CSAEPQGEHTIYF.

This clonotype has at least ten counts. The V gene is TRBV7-2, the J gene TRBJ2-1, with D uncertain. The V end was cut by 7 bases, the J end by 9 bases, with 10 bases between. Germline loops: CDR1 SGHTA, CDR2 FQGNSA. The CDR3 totals 11 residues. The CDR3 DNA follows: TGTGCCAGCACGAATGACGCTGAGCAGTTCTTC. The encoded protein is CASTNDAEQFF.

There are many counts of this clonotype. This chain joins TRBV5-6 and TRBJ2-1; 7 bases align to TRBD1. Germline-derived CDR1 and CDR2 are SGHDT and YYEEEE. The CDR3 extends over 14 amino acids. Trimming took 1 base from V and 3 from J; bases not matched to a gene: 1. The CDR3: CASSLTGDYNEQFF. CDR3 coding DNA: TGTGCCAGCAGCTTGACAGGGGACTACAATGAGCAGTTCTTC.

The chain joins TRBV6-4 to TRBJ1-3; D is unresolved. Germline V gene data show CDR1 as MRHNA and CDR2 as SNTAGT. The length of the CDR3 is 16 residues. Trimming took 6 bases from V and 0 from J, leaving 15 bases between them. In DNA, the CDR3 is TGTGCCAGCAGGGGGTTTACTGTCCTCTCTGGAAACACCATATATTTT. Translating gives CASRGFTVLSGNTIYF.

Many counts were recorded for this clonotype. The V gene is TRBV12-3 or TRBV12-4, the J gene TRBJ1-5; unclear D gene. The CDR3 runs to 13 residues. Trimming cost V 7 bases and J 4 bases, with 11 bases left between them. The CDR3 DNA reads TGTGCCAGCACCCCCTCCTTGAATCAGCCCCAGCATTTT. This sequence encodes CASTPSLNQPQHF.

This clonotype appeared many times. The V call is TRBV20-1, the J call TRBJ1-5, with 9 positions matching TRBD1. The CDR3 contains 14 residues. Trimming at V came to 5 bases and at J to 3 bases, leaving 5 bases not matched to a gene. Germline V gene lookup returns CDR1 DFQATT and CDR2 SNEGSKA (reference sequence). CDR3 nucleotide sequence: TGCAGTGCTTCGGACAGGGGACCCAATCAGCCCCAGCATTTT. This sequence encodes CSASDRGPNQPQHF.

This chain uses TRBV3-1 with TRBJ2-5, with 9 bases lining up with TRBD2. This CDR3 is built from 16 residues. Germline V CDR1 and CDR2: LGHDT, YNNKEL (reference sequence). After removal of 4 bases from V and 5 bases from J, the junction contained 11 bases not matched to a gene. CDR3 nucleotides: TGTGCCAGCAGCCGACGGCCGGCTAGCGGGGTGGAGACCCAGTACTTC. Its translation is CASSRRPASGVETQYF.

In its sample, this clonotype was seen many times. V gene TRBV20-1 combines with J gene TRBJ2-3; the match to TRBD1 covers 8 bases. Germline V gene sequence: CDR1 DFQATT, CDR2 SNEGSKA (reference sequence). The CDR3 is made up of 13 amino acids. The CDR3 region is CSGLPGGPDTQYF. CDR3 sequence (DNA): TGCAGCGGGCTTCCAGGGGGCCCAGATACGCAGTATTTT.

This clonotype was recorded many times. The V and J genes are TRBV5-1 and TRBJ2-5; 8 nucleotides line up with TRBD1. Trimming cost V 5 bases and J 5 bases; bases outside gene matches: 2. Per the germline V gene, CDR1 is SGHRS and CDR2 is YFSETQ. The CDR3 runs to 12 residues. Written as DNA, the CDR3 is TGCGCCAGCAGGACAGGGGCCGAGACCCAGTACTTC. The encoded protein is CASRTGAETQYF.

This clonotype was counted at least ten times. The V gene is TRBV9, the J gene TRBJ2-1; tentatively, D is TRBD2 (5 bases). In germline, CDR1 is SGDLS, CDR2 YYNGEE. The CDR3 runs to 14 residues. Trimming stripped 0 bases from V and 10 bases from J, with 14 bases between. CDR3 bases: TGTGCCAGCAGCGTAGTGGTTGCCCGCGGGGAGCAGTTCTTC. The encoded protein is CASSVVVARGEQFF.

The table lists this clonotype with many counts. This chain uses TRBV5-4 with TRBJ1-1; a weak D match, TRBD1 (5 bases). V was pared by 3 bases and J by 0 bases, with 12 bases between. The CDR3 is 15 amino acids. Germline assignment: CDR1 SGHNT and CDR2 YYREEE (reference sequence). The chain's CDR3 is CASSSAREMNTEAFF. The CDR3 DNA is TGTGCCAGCAGCTCGGCCAGGGAGATGAACACTGAAGCTTTCTTT.